The 27 T cell receptor beta chains presented below share a single source sample, sequenced in a study of OX40 agonist ivuxolimab in advanced cancers. Here immunoSEQ multiplex PCR was the method, and the copy in TCRdb shows in-frame clones only, minus some. The top ten hold approximately 15% of the sample, which has some 23,000 clones, 80% to 85% seen once. The sample in question was CD4+ or CD8+ T cells sorted from blood, obtained in a trial of the OX40 agonist ivuxolimab. The receptors here all came from an adult with an advanced solid tumor such as melanoma, head and neck, liver or kidney cancer.

This chain joins TRBV5-4 and TRBJ1-1; the D is unclear. The V end was cut by 3 bases, the J end by 8 bases, with 11 bases between. The CDR3 has 12 residues. Per germline, CDR1 SGHNT and CDR2 YYREEE (reference sequence). CDR3 coding DNA: TGTGCCAGCAGCTGGGGTGGGCCGGAAGCTTTCTTT. Residues: CASSWGGPEAFF.

The chain links TRBV2 to TRBJ1-4; no definite D call. The germline V gene has CDR1 SNHLY and CDR2 FYNNEI. This CDR3 is 11 amino acids long. Trimming pared 6 bases from V and 16 bases from J, leaving 15 bases between. CDR3 DNA: TGTGCCAGCAGGGGGAAGATGGGAGGGTTTTTT. Translated, it gives CASRGKMGGFF.

V usage is TRBV2 and J usage is TRBJ1-1; D unclear. Trimming shortened V by 10 bases and J by 1 base, and 10 bases separated the two germline ends. Germline assignment: CDR1 SNHLY and CDR2 FYNNEI. The CDR3 has 12 amino acids. The CDR3 loop reads CATRDGNTEAFF. The CDR3 DNA sequence: TGTGCCACCCGAGACGGGAACACTGAAGCTTTCTTT. Filled out from reference TRBV2 and TRBJ1-1, the complete variable domain reads EPEVTQTPSHQVTQMGQEVILRCVPISNHLYFYWYRQILGQKVEFLVSFYNNEISEKSEIFDDQFSVERPDGSNFTLKIRSTKLEDSAMYFCATRDGNTEAFFGQGTRLTVV.

The genes are TRBV19 and TRBJ1-3, with D hard to call. V was clipped by 7 bases and J by 3 bases, with 31 bases between them. Per the germline V gene, CDR1 is LNHDA and CDR2 is SQIVND (reference sequence). The CDR3 is 20 amino acids. The CDR3 region is CASKMVRGPPREFGGNTIYF. The CDR3 nucleotides read TGTGCCAGTAAGATGGTTAGAGGACCTCCCCGTGAGTTTGGTGGAAACACCATATATTTT.

J is TRBJ2-5 and V is TRBV7-9; tentative D call: TRBD1 (6 bases). The CDR3 loop spans 15 amino acids. Trimming pared 6 bases from V and 5 bases from J, leaving 19 bases between. The germline V gene has CDR1 SEHNR and CDR2 FQNEAQ (reference sequence). DNA of the CDR3: TGTGCCAGCAGACCCCCAACAGGGTTGGGGGAGACCCAGTACTTC. Translation: CASRPPTGLGETQYF. The full variable domain, rest sourced from reference TRBV7-9 and TRBJ2-5, is DTGVSQNPRHKITKRGQNVTFRCDPISEHNRLYWYRQTLGQGPEFLTYFQNEAQLEKSRLLSDRFSAERPKGSFSTLEIQRTEQGDSAMYLCASRPPTGLGETQYFGPGTRLLVL.

V is TRBV9 and J is TRBJ2-7; 9 bases match TRBD1. J gave up 3 bases and V 0 bases, and 4 bases lay outside the gene matches. The germline V gene encodes CDR1 SGDLS and CDR2 YYNGEE. This CDR3 spans 15 amino acids. For the CDR3, the DNA is TGTGCCAGCAGCGTAGGATCGACAGGGGGCTACGAGCAGTACTTC. It encodes CASSVGSTGGYEQYF.

The chain couples TRBV14 to TRBJ2-3; 9 positions agree with TRBD1. In germline, CDR1 is SGHDN, CDR2 FVKESK. The CDR3 covers 16 residues. The V and J ends lost 1 base and 6 bases, in that order; junction bases with no gene match: 8. DNA for the CDR3: TGTGCCAGCAGCCAAGTTGGGACAGGGTTGGTGGATACGCAGTATTTT. Protein: CASSQVGTGLVDTQYF.

This clone is medium-sized in the sample. J is TRBJ2-7 and V is TRBV4-2; D ambiguous. The CDR3 covers 16 residues. Per the germline V gene, CDR1 is LGHNA and CDR2 is YNFKEQ. Trimming removed 0 bases at V and 5 bases at J, with 17 bases between. The CDR3 nucleotides are TGTGCCAGCAGCCAAGATAAAAGGGCCCTCATCAACGAGCAGTACTTC. This codes for CASSQDKRALINEQYF.

V gene TRBV27 combines with J gene TRBJ1-5; D possibly corresponds to TRBD1 (5 bases). Germline CDR1 and CDR2: MNHEY and SMNVEV (reference sequence). The V end was cut by 3 bases, the J end by 7 bases, with 13 bases between. The CDR3 extends over 14 amino acids. Here the CDR3 DNA reads TGTGCCAGCAGTTTGGGCAGGGTCAAGCAGCCCCAGCATTTT. Protein product: CASSLGRVKQPQHF.

The V gene is TRBV27, the J gene TRBJ2-7; possible D gene TRBD2, 5 bases. The germline CDR1 and CDR2 sequences are MNHEY and SMNVEV (reference sequence). The CDR3 has 12 amino acids. Trimming left V 6 bases short and J 7 bases short, with 13 bases between. The DNA for the CDR3 is TGTGCCAGCAGAAAACCGGGGTTTGAGCAGTACTTC. This translates into CASRKPGFEQYF.

In its sample, this clone was seen once. The chain joins TRBV19 to TRBJ1-4; perhaps TRBD1 as D (5 bases). Trimming removed 3 bases from V and 8 bases from J, with 10 bases in between. Germline CDR1 reads LNHDA; CDR2 reads SQIVND (reference sequence). The CDR3 runs to 13 residues. For the CDR3, the DNA is TGTGCCAGTAGTATGGGGCACCTAGAAAAACTGTTTTTT. Translating gives CASSMGHLEKLFF.

V and J are TRBV9 and TRBJ2-1; 8 bases agree with TRBD2. The trim removed 1 base at V and 9 bases at J, leaving 6 bases unmatched. This CDR3 region has 14 residues. Germline V CDR1 and CDR2: SGDLS, YYNGEE. The CDR3 loop reads CASSVHGGAIEQFF. In nucleotides, the CDR3 is TGTGCCAGCAGCGTACACGGGGGGGCCATTGAGCAGTTCTTC.

Only one count was recorded for this clone. This chain uses TRBV4-1 with TRBJ2-1, with 8 bases identical to TRBD2. The germline CDR1 and CDR2 sequences are MGHRA and YSYEKL. There are 15 residues in the CDR3. The V and J ends lost 8 bases and 4 bases, in that order; junction bases with no gene match: 10. The chain's CDR3 is CASGYRTSIYNEQFF. The CDR3 DNA is TGCGCCAGCGGTTACAGGACTAGCATATACAATGAGCAGTTCTTC.

This rearrangement joins TRBV9 to TRBJ1-2, with D unresolved. Germline V CDR1 and CDR2: SGDLS, YYNGEE. The CDR3 consists of 12 residues. Trimming took 0 bases from V and 7 from J, leaving 7 bases between them. CDR3 loop: CASSVGAGGYTF. The CDR3 DNA is TGTGCCAGCAGCGTAGGAGCTGGTGGCTACACCTTC.

The chain combines TRBV4-3 with TRBJ2-3; D might be TRBD1 or TRBD2, each matching 6 bases. The CDR3 contains 19 residues. V lost 0 bases, J lost 1 base, and 20 bases lay in between. Germline loops: CDR1 LGHNA, CDR2 YSLEER. The CDR3 nucleotides are TGCGCCAGCAGCCAAGAGGACCCCCTCCGGGGGCCCGGCACAGATACGCAGTATTTT. Its protein product is CASSQEDPLRGPGTDTQYF.

This clone appeared a few times. J is TRBJ2-7 and V is TRBV20-1; D is unclear. The CDR3 covers 11 residues. Germline CDR1 DFQATT, CDR2 SNEGSKA (reference sequence). V was cut by 7 bases and J by 4 bases, with 11 bases left in between. In nucleotides, the CDR3 is TGCAGTGTTCCCGGGCTGTACGAGCAGTACTTC. It specifies CSVPGLYEQYF.

V gene TRBV4-3 combines with J gene TRBJ1-5; D is possibly TRBD1 (6 bases). The CDR3 contains 15 residues. Deletions cut 0 bases from V and 3 bases from J, with 9 bases between. Germline CDR1 and CDR2: LGHNA and YSLEER. CDR3: CASSQEDSYNQPQHF. The CDR3 region has the DNA TGCGCCAGCAGCCAAGAGGACAGTTACAATCAGCCCCAGCATTTT.

The rearrangement joins TRBV4-3 to TRBJ2-1; D is uncertain. Germline CDR1 is LGHNA and CDR2 is YSLEER. Trimming removed 1 base from V and 7 bases from J, with 11 bases in between. The CDR3 is made up of 14 amino acids. For the CDR3, the DNA is TGCGCCAGCAGCCAAGTGGGCGCGGTGAATGAGCAGTTCTTC. Amino acid sequence: CASSQVGAVNEQFF.

CDR3 bases: TGCGCCAGCCGACCAGAGGACAGCATTAATGAGCAGTTCTTC. This sequence encodes CASRPEDSINEQFF. The chain uses TRBV4-1 and TRBJ2-1; D is perhaps TRBD1 (6 bases). The V end was cut by 8 bases, the J end by 7 bases, with 18 bases between. The CDR3 consists of 14 residues. From germline, CDR1 is MGHRA and CDR2 YSYEKL.

This clone was found a few times. This sequence joins TRBV29-1 and TRBJ2-3, with D unclear. In germline, CDR1 is SQVTM, CDR2 ANQGSEA. V lost 2 bases to trimming and J lost 0 bases, with 3 bases between them. CDR3 size: 12 residues. CDR3 sequence reads: CSVELSTDTQYF. Written as DNA, the CDR3 is TGCAGCGTTGAACTTAGCACAGATACGCAGTATTTT.

The chain combines TRBV4-3 with TRBJ1-1, with 7 bases fitting TRBD1. The V gene end was trimmed by 4 bases and the J gene end by 6 bases; junction bases not matched to a gene: 26. CDR3 size: 20 residues. Germline V CDR1 and CDR2: LGHNA, YSLEER. Here the CDR3 DNA reads TGCGCCAGCAGCCTCGTGCAAGGAATTGGACAGGTGGGAGCCGGGGCTGAAGCTTTCTTT. Amino acids: CASSLVQGIGQVGAGAEAFF.

The chain has TRBV9 and TRBJ2-1; TRBD2 is a possible D gene (6 bases). There are 15 residues in the CDR3. V lost 4 bases and J lost 5, with 16 bases in between. CDR1 and CDR2 (germline): SGDLS, YYNGEE. The CDR3 loop reads CASSTMGLAHNEQFF. The DNA for the CDR3 is TGTGCCAGCAGCACGATGGGCCTAGCGCACAATGAGCAGTTCTTC. Filled out from reference TRBV9 and TRBJ2-1, the complete variable domain reads DSGVTQTPKHLITATGQRVTLRCSPRSGDLSVYWYQQSLDQGLQFLIQYYNGEERAKGNILERFSAQQFPDLHSELNLSSLELGDSALYFCASSTMGLAHNEQFFGPGTRLTVL.

The genes are TRBV4-1 and TRBJ2-2, with unresolved D. Germline CDR1 MGHRA, CDR2 YSYEKL. This CDR3 spans 16 amino acids. Trimming removed 0 bases from V and 1 base from J, with 9 bases in between. CDR3 nucleotides: TGCGCCAGCAGCCAAGAGGTAAATCAGAACACCGGGGAGCTGTTTTTT. As protein: CASSQEVNQNTGELFF.

The chain is built from TRBV7-9 and TRBJ2-3; 7 bases fit TRBD2. The CDR3 covers 15 residues. The germline V gene encodes CDR1 SEHNR and CDR2 FQNEAQ (reference sequence). J was trimmed by 3 bases and V by 7 bases; bases with no gene match: 10. CDR3 sequence: CASNIGGTGTDTQYF. CDR3 DNA sequence: TGTGCCAGCAACATCGGGGGGACCGGGACAGATACGCAGTATTTT.

This chain joins TRBV19 and TRBJ2-6, with 9 bases lining up with TRBD1. V dropped 3 bases and J dropped 2; count of bases not matched to a gene: 5. In germline, CDR1 is LNHDA, CDR2 SQIVND (reference sequence). The CDR3 covers 17 residues. CDR3 sequence reads: CASSIGTGRAGANVLTF. In DNA, the CDR3 is TGTGCCAGTAGTATTGGGACAGGGCGGGCTGGGGCCAACGTCCTGACTTTC.

V is TRBV6-5 and J is TRBJ1-4; D is perhaps TRBD1 (5 bases). The CDR3 is 15 amino acids. Trimming pared 0 bases from V and 6 bases from J, leaving 11 bases between. CDR1 is MNHEY and CDR2 is SVGAGI in the germline V gene. The CDR3 spells CASSYSGTKDEKLFF. CDR3 bases: TGTGCCAGCAGTTACTCTGGGACGAAGGATGAAAAACTGTTTTTT.

V gene TRBV27 combines with J gene TRBJ1-1, with D perhaps matching TRBD1 (6 bases). The CDR3 covers 14 residues. The germline gives CDR1 MNHEY, CDR2 SMNVEV (reference sequence). V was trimmed by 1 base and J by 6 bases, leaving 12 bases between them. In DNA, the CDR3 is TGTGCCAGCAGTTTATTACGGGGGGCCCCTGAAGCTTTCTTT. This gives the protein CASSLLRGAPEAFF.